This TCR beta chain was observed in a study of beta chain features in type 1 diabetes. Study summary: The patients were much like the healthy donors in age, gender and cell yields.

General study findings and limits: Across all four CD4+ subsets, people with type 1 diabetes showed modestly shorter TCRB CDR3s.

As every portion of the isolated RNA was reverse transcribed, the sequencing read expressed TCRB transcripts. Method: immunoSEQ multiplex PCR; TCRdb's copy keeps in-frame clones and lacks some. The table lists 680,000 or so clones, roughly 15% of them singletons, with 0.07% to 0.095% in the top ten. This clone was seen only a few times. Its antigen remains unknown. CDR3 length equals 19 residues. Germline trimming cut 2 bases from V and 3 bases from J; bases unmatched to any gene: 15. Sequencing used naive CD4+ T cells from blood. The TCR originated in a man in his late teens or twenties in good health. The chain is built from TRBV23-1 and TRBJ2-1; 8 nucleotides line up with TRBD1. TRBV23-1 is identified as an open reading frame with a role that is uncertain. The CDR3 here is CASSQQARGPLKLYNEQFF. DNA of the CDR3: TGCGCCAGCAGTCAACAGGCCAGGGGGCCGCTAAAGCTCTACAATGAGCAGTTCTTC.